This paragraph covers one TCR beta chain sequence. The antigen is unknown. This sample stems from a study of T cells after yellow fever vaccination. Study-level information: Those fractions that held only low numbers of cells were prepared using the SMART-Seq v4 Ultra Low Input RNA kit. Regarding the study as a whole: Highly abundant clonotypes carried over from the bulk population could end up in FACS-sorted repertoires as contaminants. Although most clonotypes did not, a small share appeared in both CD4 and CD8 compartments.

As TCR cDNA was made by 5'RACE template switching, a universal primer site and UMIs were added. TCRdb recomputed calls from the 5' RACE reads with MiXCR, one row per CDR3 protein. The table records around 320,000 distinct CDR3 sequences, about 10% of them present only once. V shed 7 bases, J shed 5 bases, and the junction held 15 bases outside the gene matches. This CDR3 comprises 16 residues. Per the germline V gene, CDR1 is MNHEY and CDR2 is SVGEGT. This TCR derives from a man younger than 30 who received the YFV17D yellow fever vaccine. V is TRBV6-2 or TRBV6-3 and J is TRBJ2-3, with TRBD2 matching over 7 bases. The sequenced sample was CD4+ T cells sorted from PBMCs, obtained 45 days after the yellow fever booster vaccination. The CDR3 is CASTLGRAMGRDTQYF. The CDR3 nucleotides read TGTGCCAGCACCCTGGGGAGGGCCATGGGGAGAGATACGCAGTATTTT.